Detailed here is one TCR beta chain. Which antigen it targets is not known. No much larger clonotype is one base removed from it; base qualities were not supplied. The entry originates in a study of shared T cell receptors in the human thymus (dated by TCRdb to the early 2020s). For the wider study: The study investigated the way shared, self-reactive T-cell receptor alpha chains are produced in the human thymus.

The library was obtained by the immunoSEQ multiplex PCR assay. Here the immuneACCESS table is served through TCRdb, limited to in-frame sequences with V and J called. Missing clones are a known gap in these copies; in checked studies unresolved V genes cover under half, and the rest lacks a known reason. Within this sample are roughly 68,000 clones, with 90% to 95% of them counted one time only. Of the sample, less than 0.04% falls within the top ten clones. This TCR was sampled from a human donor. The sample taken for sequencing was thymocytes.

The DNA sequence is given as TGTGCCAGCAGTACAAACCCGGGACAGAACATGGGAGGCTACACCTTC. It codes for CASSTNPGQNMGGYTF. The rearrangement joined TRBV27 to TRBJ1-2; the junction holds 7 bases that match TRBD1. The CDR1 and CDR2 encoded by the germline V gene (reference sequence) are MNHEY and SMNVEV. The junction shows trimming of 5 bases on V and 8 bases on J, and the gene matches do not reach 17 bases of it. There are 16 amino acids in the CDR3, from cysteine to phenylalanine inclusive. Only the CDR3 part of the read is kept: 48 bases, read in frame from the first base.